This TCR beta chain was captured in a study of blood T cell repertoires in COVID-19. Study details: Whether acute or convalescent, the COVID-19 samples came from the United States, Italy and Spain. Sources were T cells, B-cell-depleted T cells, or PBMCs; the material itself was cDNA or gDNA.

Germline V CDR1 and CDR2: SGHRS, YFSETQ. Unmatched junction bases numbered 9, after V lost 4 bases and J lost 2 bases. CDR3 length equals 16 residues. Per the study methods: Amplifying reference gene primers gave estimates of nucleated cell counts. Libraries were prepared by immunoSEQ multiplex PCR; TCRdb keeps only in-frame clonotypes and omits some of them. For V, J and clone size, that table is used; D and trimming come from the DNA. The table records 200,000 or so clones, around nine tenths of them present only once. This chain joins TRBV5-1 and TRBJ2-3, with TRBD1 matching over 8 bases. Sequencing input: peripheral blood. This clonotype was sampled from a man aged 60 to 75 with acute or convalescent COVID-19. CDR3 nucleotide sequence: TGCGCCAGCAGCCTGACAACGGGACAGGCCACAGATACGCAGTATTTT. It is translated as CASSLTTGQATDTQYF.